Given below is one T cell receptor (beta chain) in context. The antigen is undetermined. These data originate in a study of a mutant IDH1 vaccine in newly diagnosed glioma. Study details: Vaccine administration was initiated 4-6 weeks following radiotherapy alone, or with temozolomide cycles.

CDR3 length: 17 amino acids. V trimming: 0 bases; J trimming: 6 bases; junction bases outside the gene matches: 10. The V gene's germline CDR1 is SGDLS and CDR2 YYNGEE. Time point described: week 35, safety follow-up. Alongside topical imiquimod, each dose of vaccine comprised 300 ug of mutant IDH1 20-mer peptide. The data were produced by immunoSEQ multiplex PCR, yet TCRdb's version contains in-frame clones alone and is incomplete. Among about 65,000 clones listed, about four fifths were seen once. The sequenced sample was PBMCs, obtained from a glioma patient whose treatment included an IDH1 peptide vaccine. This TCR derives from a man aged 35-49 years with glioma. This chain joins TRBV9 and TRBJ2-1; TRBD2 matches at 9 bases. In DNA, the CDR3 is TGTGCCAGCAGCGTAGCAACCGGGACTAGCTTGTCCAATGAGCAGTTCTTC. It encodes CASSVATGTSLSNEQFF. Full variable domain (missing parts from reference TRBV9 and TRBJ2-1): DSGVTQTPKHLITATGQRVTLRCSPRSGDLSVYWYQQSLDQGLQFLIQYYNGEERAKGNILERFSAQQFPDLHSELNLSSLELGDSALYFCASSVATGTSLSNEQFFGPGTRLTVL.